The 7 T cell receptor beta chains reported below all come from one sample, sequenced in a study of radiation and T cells in renal cell carcinoma. Documented time point: blood 2 weeks post-SBRT. The treatment here: 15 Gy SBRT to primary tumor, nephrectomy 4 weeks later. TCRdb's table, derived via immunoSEQ multiplex PCR, lists solely in-frame clones and lacks some. Among some 120,000 clones listed, 88% were seen once. The sample here was blood, taken from a patient whose treatment included radiotherapy and nephrectomy. The receptors shown here come from a woman in her seventies with renal cell carcinoma.

The rearrangement joins TRBV7-2 to TRBJ2-2; 7 nucleotides align to TRBD1. Germline CDR1 and CDR2: SGHTA and FQGNSA. The CDR3 is 14 amino acids. Unmatched junction bases numbered 5, after V lost 4 bases and J lost 6 bases. The CDR3 DNA follows: TGTGCCAGCAGCTCAGACAGGGATGCCGGGGAGCTGTTTTTT. Protein product: CASSSDRDAGELFF. Together with reference TRBV7-2 and TRBJ2-2, the CDR3 gives the full variable domain: GAGVSQSPSNKVTEKGKDVELRCDPISGHTALYWYRQSLGQGLEFLIYFQGNSAPDKSGLPSDRFSAERTGGSVSTLTIQRTQQEDSAVYLCASSSDRDAGELFFGEGSRLTVL.

This clone was recorded a few times. The chain couples TRBV30 to TRBJ2-1; D is unclear. Per the germline V gene, CDR1 is GTSNPN and CDR2 is SVGIG (reference sequence). The V end lost 3 bases, the J end lost 3 bases, and 15 bases lay between the germline ends. The CDR3 has 15 amino acids. CDR3: CAWSPPSLDYNEQFF. CDR3 bases: TGTGCCTGGAGCCCACCGTCCCTAGACTACAATGAGCAGTTCTTC.

In its sample, this clone was seen once. The chain couples TRBV27 to TRBJ1-4; D is perhaps TRBD1 (6 bases). Germline CDR1 and CDR2: MNHEY and SMNVEV (reference sequence). The CDR3 is 15 amino acids. V gave up 7 bases and J gave up 2 bases, with 14 bases separating them. The CDR3 here is CASKKGGGTNEKLFF. The DNA for the CDR3 is TGTGCCAGCAAAAAAGGAGGGGGGACTAATGAAAAACTGTTTTTT.

The genes are TRBV7-2 and TRBJ1-6; D remains unclear. V was clipped by 1 base and J by 9 bases, with 7 bases between them. This CDR3 is 13 amino acids long. Germline CDR1 reads SGHTA; CDR2 reads FQGNSA. The CDR3 loop is CASSLELSSPLHF. CDR3 bases: TGTGCCAGCAGCTTAGAGCTATCTTCACCCCTCCACTTT.

The chain links TRBV13 to TRBJ2-5, with 10 bases lining up with TRBD2. The CDR3 totals 15 residues. Germline trimming cut 5 bases from V and 3 bases from J; bases unmatched to any gene: 6. CDR1 and CDR2 (germline): PRHDT, FYEKMQ (reference sequence). CDR3 loop: CASSPSGGAEETQYF. The CDR3, as DNA: TGTGCCAGCAGCCCAAGCGGGGGGGCCGAAGAGACCCAGTACTTC.

The chain recombines TRBV5-1 with TRBJ2-1; TRBD2 aligns across 10 bases. CDR1 and CDR2 from the germline V gene are SGHRS and YFSETQ. V lost 4 bases to trimming and J lost 6 bases; unmatched junction nucleotides: 4. The CDR3 sequence is 14 residues long. The CDR3 DNA is TGCGCCAGCAGCCTAGCGGGGGCCCTCAATGAGCAGTTCTTC. This sequence encodes CASSLAGALNEQFF.

A note on this clone: Germline is not matched at one junction end, which may reflect a read error. The gene calls are TRBV2 and TRBJ1-2, with D unresolved. CDR3 length: 13 amino acids. Germline V gene lookup returns CDR1 SNHLY and CDR2 FYNNEI. CDR3 in DNA: TGTGCCAGCAGCGAAGGGCCGATCTATGGCTACACCTTC. Translating gives CASSEGPIYGYTF.